This T cell receptor beta chain was found in a study of T cell repertoires in cytomegalovirus infection. Study-level background: Shared public TCR beta signatures pointed to both CMV infection and a matching HLA type.

TCRdb independently ran MiXCR on the reads; one entry per CDR3 protein. The data hold 150,000 to 200,000 distinct CDR3 sequences, with about an eighth observed a single time. The V gene end was trimmed by 6 bases and the J gene end by 0 bases; junction bases not matched to a gene: 13. The CDR3 consists of 16 residues. Germline CDR1 and CDR2: SQVTM and ANQGSEA. Only a few counts were recorded for this clonotype. The rearrangement joins TRBV29-1 to TRBJ1-2; 7 nucleotides line up with TRBD1. The receptor's source is a human donor in good health (CMV status not recorded). Some clones in this sample may be carry-over from other donors' samples. Material for sequencing was PBMCs. CDR3 bases: TGCAGCGTCGACCCGGGGCAGGGGGGACCTAACTATGGCTACACCTTC. Translating it yields CSVDPGQGGPNYGYTF. The full variable domain, completed using reference TRBV29-1 and TRBJ1-2, is SAVISQKPSRDICQRGTSLTIQCQVDSQVTMMFWYRQQPGQSLTLIATANQGSEATYESGFVIDKFPISRPNLTFSTLTVSNMSPEDSSIYLCSVDPGQGGPNYGYTFGSGTRLTVV.